Reported below is one T cell receptor beta chain. Its target is not known. J lost 1 base, V lost 6 bases, and 12 bases had no gene match. The CDR3 sequence is 17 residues long. The germline CDR1 and CDR2 sequences are MNHEY and SMNVEV (reference sequence). Sorting based on CD45RO/CCR7/CD25/CD127/CD95/CD27 separated CD4+ naive, central memory, regulatory and stem cell-like memory cells. Expressed TCRB transcripts were sequenced after all isolated RNA was converted to cDNA. Generated by immunoSEQ multiplex PCR, the TCRdb table keeps only in-frame clones and is missing some. The data show about 140,000 clones, approximately 10% seen once. This specimen comes from a study of beta chain features in type 1 diabetes. Overall study findings and caveats: Whether TCRB rearrangement is influenced by HLA type went unresolved here. Sequencing the cDNA could make cells with high TCR expression show up more than they should. There were fewer insertions and more deletions at the VDJ junctions of type 1 diabetes patients.

The sequenced material came from central memory CD4+ T cells from blood. The chain carries TRBV27 and TRBJ2-3, with 8 bases fitting TRBD1. The TCR comes from a woman between 40 and 50 years old in good health. The CDR3 DNA sequence: TGTGCCAGCAGCTTGCGGGCCCCAGGGGGCCGCACAGATACGCAGTATTTT. Protein: CASSLRAPGGRTDTQYF.